A selection of T cell receptor beta chains follows, all from one sample in a study of T cells after yellow fever vaccination. TCRdb used MiXCR to reprocess the 5' RACE reads, holding one entry per CDR3 protein. The sample includes some 260,000 distinct CDR3 sequences, approximately 5.2% of them seen just once. This material consisted of CD4+ T cells sorted from PBMCs, taken on the day of the yellow fever booster vaccination. These receptor sequences come from a man aged 18 to 30 who received the YFV17D yellow fever vaccine. Both conserved end residues are part of each CDR3. Each record gives: D gene, V gene, J gene, CDR3 protein. D genes are given only for firm matches.

.	TRBV6-5	TRBJ2-2	CASGELTLYTGELFF
TRBD2	TRBV4-2	TRBJ2-3	CASSVGLAGFTDTQYF
.	TRBV12-3/TRBV12-4	TRBJ1-1	CASSLATRSELEAFF
TRBD2	TRBV7-2	TRBJ2-3	CASSPPGLRDTQYF
.	TRBV11-2	TRBJ1-5	CASSPGIYQPQHF
.	TRBV7-9	TRBJ1-3	CASSLGGYSGNTIYF
TRBD2	TRBV20-1	TRBJ2-3	CSARIAGANRDTQYF
.	TRBV18	TRBJ1-6	CASQENNSPLHF
.	TRBV5-1	TRBJ1-2	CASSLESTNYGYTF
TRBD2	TRBV5-1	TRBJ2-3	CASRAGTDTQYF
.	TRBV18	TRBJ1-1	CASSPRTEHTEAFF